This TCR beta chain was profiled in a study of OX40 agonist ivuxolimab in advanced cancers. The germline V gene has CDR1 MDHEN and CDR2 SYDVKM. The CDR3 loop spans 16 amino acids. V was clipped by 6 bases and J by 6 bases, with 24 bases between them. TCRdb keeps only in-frame clones here, not all; method: immunoSEQ multiplex PCR. The sample holds tens of thousands of clones, about 85% seen once. Overall study results and limits: Specificity for antigen went undetermined in the expanded peripheral T cells.

A remark on this clone: Its antigen remains unknown.

The source is an adult with an advanced solid tumor such as melanoma, head and neck, liver or kidney cancer. Specimen: CD4+ or CD8+ T cells sorted from blood, collected in a trial of the OX40 agonist ivuxolimab. The J gene is TRBJ2-7, the V gene TRBV28; D is possibly TRBD2 (5 bases). In nucleotides, the CDR3 is TGTGCCAGCAGCTCTGAGGGAAGGACCTTATATTCCGAGCAGTACTTC. This codes for CASSSEGRTLYSEQYF.